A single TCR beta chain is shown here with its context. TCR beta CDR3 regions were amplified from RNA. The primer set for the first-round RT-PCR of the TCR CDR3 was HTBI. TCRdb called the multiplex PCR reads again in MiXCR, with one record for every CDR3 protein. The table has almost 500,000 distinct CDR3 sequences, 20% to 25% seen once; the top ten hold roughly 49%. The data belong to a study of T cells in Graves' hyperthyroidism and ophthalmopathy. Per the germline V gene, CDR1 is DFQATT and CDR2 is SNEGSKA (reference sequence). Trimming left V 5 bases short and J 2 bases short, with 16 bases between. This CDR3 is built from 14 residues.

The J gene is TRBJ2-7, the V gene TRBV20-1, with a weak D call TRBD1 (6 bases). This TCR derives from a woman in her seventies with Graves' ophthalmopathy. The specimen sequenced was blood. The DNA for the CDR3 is TGCAGTGCTGCGGTGACAGGCCGGGCCTACGAGCAGTACTTC. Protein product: CSAAVTGRAYEQYF.